This is a list of T cell receptor beta chains from one sample in a study of cytomegalovirus exposure and HLA in healthy donors. Using immunoSEQ multiplex PCR, the repertoire was profiled, and TCRdb retains in-frame clones only, with some absent. The sample yields about 130,000 clones, approximately 78% seen once. Sample: PBMCs. The receptors here all came from a man aged 30-40 years in good health and CMV-seropositive. CDR3s include the opening cysteine and the closing phenylalanine or tryptophan.

18	TRBV28	TRBJ1-5	CAISQSRDRRYSNQPQHF
13	TRBV4-1	TRBJ2-4	CASSQEYANIQYF
14	TRBV10-3	TRBJ2-3	CAISLTGGPDTQYF
17	TRBV5-5	TRBJ2-7	CASSPDPGTSVYYEQYF
14	TRBV5-4	TRBJ2-7	CASSFSSGSYEQYF
13	TRBV19	TRBJ2-7	CASRLAGGHEQYF
14	TRBV14	TRBJ2-1	CASSQYQGVAEQFF
16	TRBV19	TRBJ1-1	CASSISGTGGNTEAFF
14	TRBV27	TRBJ1-2	CASSLKGGGYGYTF
12	TRBV28	TRBJ2-7	CASTSASTEGYF
19	TRBV14	TRBJ1-1	CASSQVLRTGGTMNTEAFF
15	TRBV9	TRBJ2-5	CASSPGLANQETQYF
19	TRBV1	TRBJ2-3	CTSSQNVAQREASTDTQYF